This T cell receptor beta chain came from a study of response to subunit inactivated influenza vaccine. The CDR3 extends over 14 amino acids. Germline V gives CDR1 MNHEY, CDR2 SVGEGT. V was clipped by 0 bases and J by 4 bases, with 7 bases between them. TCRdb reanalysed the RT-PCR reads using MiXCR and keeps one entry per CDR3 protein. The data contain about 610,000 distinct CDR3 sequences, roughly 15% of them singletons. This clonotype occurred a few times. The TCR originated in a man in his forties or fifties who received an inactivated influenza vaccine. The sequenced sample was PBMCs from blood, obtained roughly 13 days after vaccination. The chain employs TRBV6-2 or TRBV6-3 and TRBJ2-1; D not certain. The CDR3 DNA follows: TGTGCCAGCAGTTACTCAGTGGCGTACAATGAGCAGTTCTTC. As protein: CASSYSVAYNEQFF.